What follows are 16 T cell receptor beta chains derived from one specimen sequenced in a study of blood T cells in healthy people across ages. Combining a sample-barcoded 5' primer with a J-beta primer mix, a second PCR ran for about 7 to 11 cycles. One entry per CDR3 protein, called by TCRdb with MiXCR from the 5' RACE reads. The data hold about 930,000 distinct CDR3 sequences, with about 27% observed a single time. The sample also formed part of further work on T cells of mothers and their children.

The sequenced sample was blood. These receptors originate from a woman in her thirties or forties in good health.

V is TRBV28 and J is TRBJ1-4, with D possibly TRBD1 on 6 matching bases. The length of the CDR3 is 16 residues. From germline, CDR1 is MDHEN and CDR2 SYDVKM. Trimming shortened V by 4 bases and J by 7 bases, and 19 bases separated the two germline ends. The CDR3 DNA reads as TGTGCCAGCAGTTCGAGGGGAACAGGGAGAGGTGAAAAACTGTTTTTT. This codes for CASSSRGTGRGEKLFF.

This rearrangement joins TRBV12-3 or TRBV12-4 to TRBJ1-1, with D unresolved. Trimming took 1 base from V and 5 from J, leaving 8 bases between them. The CDR3 spans 13 residues. CDR3 coding DNA: TGTGCCAGCAGTTTAGTTGAGAGGACTGAAGCTTTCTTT. Translated: CASSLVERTEAFF.

This chain joins TRBV5-8 and TRBJ1-1; TRBD1 aligns across 7 bases. Germline loops: CDR1 SGHTS, CDR2 YDEGEE. V was pared by 5 bases and J by 2 bases, with 9 bases of the junction left unmatched. CDR3 length: 15 residues. Written as DNA, the CDR3 is TGTGCCAGCAGGAAAAGTGGACAGGCTAACACTGAAGCTTTCTTT. Translation: CASRKSGQANTEAFF.

At least ten counts were recorded for this clonotype. The chain has TRBV7-6 and TRBJ2-7; tentatively, D is TRBD2 (6 bases). The CDR3 sequence is 12 residues long. Trimming pared 3 bases from V and 6 bases from J, leaving 9 bases between. Germline V gene data show CDR1 as SGHVS and CDR2 as FNYEAQ. CDR3 sequence (DNA): TGTGCCAGCAGCTTCGGAGGGGTCGAGCAGTACTTC. Translated: CASSFGGVEQYF.

This clonotype was counted a few times. The chain combines TRBV7-9 with TRBJ2-7, with D possibly matching TRBD2 (6 bases). The germline V gene encodes CDR1 SEHNR and CDR2 FQNEAQ (reference sequence). This CDR3 spans 14 amino acids. Trimming removed 2 bases from V and 2 bases from J, with 10 bases in between. CDR3 nucleotide sequence: TGTGCCAGCAGCTTACCGGGGGTCCCCTACGAGCAGTACTTC. Encoded protein: CASSLPGVPYEQYF.

Of note for this clonotype: A clone one base away is much larger, so this may be a read error. The chain is built from TRBV7-2 and TRBJ1-5; maybe TRBD1 (5 bases). Germline V CDR1 and CDR2: SGHTA, FQGNSA. The CDR3 is made up of 16 amino acids. The CDR3 sequence is CASNLGDGVGNQPQHF. In DNA form, the CDR3 reads TGTGCCAGCAACTTAGGGGATGGGGTTGGCAATCAGCCCCAGCATTTT.

V usage is TRBV13 and J usage is TRBJ2-7, with a tentative D call TRBD2 (5 bases). The CDR3 length is 14 residues. Germline CDR1 is PRHDT and CDR2 is FYEKMQ (reference sequence). V shed 5 bases and J shed 0 bases, with 11 bases lying between them. The CDR3 DNA reads TGTGCCAGCAGCCAAGCGGCCAGCTCCTACGAGCAGTACTTC. Its translation: CASSQAASSYEQYF.

In its sample, this clonotype was seen many times. The V gene is TRBV2, the J gene TRBJ2-4; D unresolved. CDR3 length equals 12 residues. With 5 bases removed from V and 5 bases from J, the gap between germline ends came to 7 bases. Germline V gene sequence: CDR1 SNHLY, CDR2 FYNNEI. The CDR3 sequence: CASSTYENIQYF. As DNA, the CDR3 is TGTGCCAGCAGTACTTATGAAAACATTCAGTACTTC.

The gene calls are TRBV11-2 and TRBJ1-4, with D unresolved. Deletions cut 0 bases from V and 13 bases from J, with 12 bases between. Germline CDR1 reads SGHAT; CDR2 reads FQNNGV. This CDR3 is built from 13 residues. This chain's CDR3 is CASSLDLEGILFF. The CDR3, as DNA: TGTGCCAGCAGCTTAGATCTTGAGGGAATACTGTTTTTT.

A word on this clonotype: One end of the junction varies from germline; a read error may be responsible. The CDR3 nucleotides read TGTGCCAGCAGTCTAGCGGGGTGGGGCGGGGAGCTGTTTTTT. It codes for CASSLAGWGGELFF. J is TRBJ2-2 and V is TRBV12-3 or TRBV12-4; 9 nucleotides agree with TRBD2. The CDR3 is 14 amino acids.

Note on this clonotype: One junction end does not reproduce the germline sequence, and a read error may be involved. This chain connects TRBV7-9 to TRBJ1-3; the D is unclear. The CDR3 is 15 amino acids. The germline V gene has CDR1 SEHNR and CDR2 FQNEAQ (reference sequence). CDR3 amino acids: CACSRPVRAGNTIYF. The DNA for the CDR3 is TGTGCCTGCAGCCGCCCCGTAAGAGCTGGAAACACCATATATTTT.

This clonotype has a count of ten or more. The rearrangement links TRBV7-9 to TRBJ2-6, with D uncertain. CDR1 and CDR2 (germline): SEHNR, FQNEAQ (reference sequence). Trimming removed 5 bases from V and 4 bases from J, with 9 bases in between. The CDR3 spans 14 residues. This CDR3 reads CASSRPTGANVLTF. CDR3 DNA sequence: TGTGCCAGCAGCCGCCCGACCGGGGCCAACGTCCTGACTTTC. The complete variable domain, with remaining parts taken from reference TRBV7-9 and TRBJ2-6, reads DTGVSQNPRHKITKRGQNVTFRCDPISEHNRLYWYRQTLGQGPEFLTYFQNEAQLEKSRLLSDRFSAERPKGSFSTLEIQRTEQGDSAMYLCASSRPTGANVLTFGAGSRLTVL.

V and J are TRBV2 and TRBJ1-4; TRBD1 is a possible D gene (5 bases). The CDR3 contains 17 residues. Between the trimmed V and J ends, which lost 3 bases and 2 bases, there was a span of 16 bases. The germline gives CDR1 SNHLY, CDR2 FYNNEI. DNA for the CDR3: TGTGCCAGCAGTGACCGCTGGGGCGCCCCGACTAATGAAAAACTGTTTTTT. It encodes CASSDRWGAPTNEKLFF.

In this sample, this clonotype turned up a few times. The chain is built from TRBV4-1 and TRBJ2-4; 9 nucleotides agree with TRBD1. TRBJ2-7 explains the end of the DNA better; the J call may be wrong. CDR3 length: 16 amino acids. The germline CDR1 and CDR2 sequences are MGHRA and YSYEKL. The DNA of the CDR3 is TGCGCCAGCAGCCAAGTCCCGGGACAGGGTCCCCACGAGCAGTACTTC. This codes for CASSQVPGQGPHEQYF.

In its sample, this clonotype was seen a few times. The rearrangement uses TRBV7-2 and TRBJ2-4; TRBD2 aligns across 13 bases. V was pared by 3 bases and J by 4 bases, with 6 bases of the junction left unmatched. The CDR3 extends over 17 amino acids. The germline CDR1 and CDR2 sequences are SGHTA and FQGNSA. CDR3 in DNA: TGTGCCAGCAGCTTTGCGGGGACTAGCGGGGTGAAAAACATTCAGTACTTC. This codes for CASSFAGTSGVKNIQYF.

This clonotype appeared many times. The chain joins TRBV5-1 to TRBJ2-3, with 10 bases aligning to TRBD1. Germline V gives CDR1 SGHRS, CDR2 YFSETQ. This CDR3 contains 16 residues. V shed 2 bases, J shed 3 bases, and the junction held 6 bases outside the gene matches. In nucleotides, the CDR3 is TGCGCCAGCAGCTTACCGGGACAGGGGTCGACAGATACGCAGTATTTT. This codes for CASSLPGQGSTDTQYF. Variable domain in full (rest from reference TRBV5-1 and TRBJ2-3): KAGVTQTPRYLIKTRGQQVTLSCSPISGHRSVSWYQQTPGQGLQFLFEYFSETQRNKGNFPGRFSGRQFSNSRSEMNVSTLELGDSALYLCASSLPGQGSTDTQYFGPGTRLTVL.